The sequence of this T cell receptor beta chain was determined in a study of CD8 T cells in ankylosing spondylitis. CDR1 is SGHAT, CDR2 FQNNGV, per germline. The CDR3 runs 15 residues. With 4 bases removed from V and 2 bases from J, the gap between germline ends came to 13 bases. Comments on this clonotype: What it binds is unknown.

Researchers built TCR beta libraries using quantitative 5'-RACE with molecular barcodes. TCRdb re-derived calls from the 5' RACE reads in MiXCR, one entry per CDR3 protein. Among 200,000 to 300,000 distinct CDR3 sequences listed, roughly a tenth were seen once. Findings and limits, study-wide: Enrichment of disease-linked clones was reportedly significant in matched ankylosing spondylitis synovial fluid. Roughly eight highly homologous variants made up a TCR beta motif that seemed to typify ankylosing spondylitis blood. Those disease-linked clones were CD8+; they were also relatively rare in peripheral blood.

The sample taken for sequencing was blood, either unsorted or a sorted T cell fraction (not recorded which). V gene TRBV11-2 combines with J gene TRBJ2-3; D unclear. This clonotype was sampled from a male donor with ankylosing spondylitis or in good health (not recorded which). This chain's CDR3 is CASSYGRPNTDTQYF. CDR3 DNA sequence: TGTGCCAGCAGCTACGGACGGCCAAACACAGATACGCAGTATTTT.